A single sample gave rise to the 20 T cell receptor beta chains below, sequenced in a study of T cell clones after liver transplantation. The protocol was immunoSEQ multiplex PCR, while the TCRdb copy is restricted to in-frame clones and leaves out a portion. Found here are tens of thousands of clones, under 95% of them singletons; the top ten hold approximately 2.5%. The specimen was CD4+ T cells from blood, collected before liver transplant. The source is a human donor who received a liver transplant.

This chain uses TRBV7-6 with TRBJ2-1; a possible D gene is TRBD2 (6 bases). The germline CDR1 and CDR2 sequences are SGHVS and FNYEAQ. The V end was cut by 1 base, the J end by 8 bases, with 18 bases between. CDR3 size: 16 residues. This CDR3 reads CASSLVGTPSPDEQFF. As DNA, the CDR3 is TGTGCCAGCAGCTTAGTCGGGACTCCCAGCCCAGATGAGCAGTTCTTC.

The rearrangement joins TRBV2 to TRBJ2-1; a possible D gene is TRBD2 (5 bases). Trimming cost V 11 bases and J 5 bases, with 19 bases left between them. The CDR3 is made up of 14 amino acids. CDR1 and CDR2 from the germline V gene are SNHLY and FYNNEI. The CDR3 sequence is CASRPTEVNNEQFF. CDR3 DNA: TGTGCCTCCCGGCCCACGGAGGTTAACAATGAGCAGTTCTTC.

V gene TRBV5-1 combines with J gene TRBJ2-2; a possible D gene is TRBD1 (5 bases). The germline V gene has CDR1 SGHRS and CDR2 YFSETQ. V was pared by 1 base and J by 0 bases, with 16 bases between. The CDR3 has 18 amino acids. As DNA, the CDR3 is TGCGCCAGCAGCTTGAGGACAACAGGCTTCGCGAACACCGGGGAGCTGTTTTTT. Translated: CASSLRTTGFANTGELFF.

This rearrangement joins TRBV7-6 to TRBJ2-7; D possibly corresponds to TRBD1 (6 bases). Germline CDR1 reads SGHVS; CDR2 reads FNYEAQ. Between the trimmed V and J ends, which lost 1 base and 2 bases, there was a span of 12 bases. This CDR3 is built from 15 residues. CDR3 region: CASSLVAGAPYEQYF. Here the CDR3 DNA reads TGTGCCAGCAGCTTAGTCGCAGGGGCCCCCTACGAGCAGTACTTC.

This rearrangement joins TRBV28 to TRBJ2-5; D is undetermined. The CDR3 has 13 residues. Germline CDR1 is MDHEN and CDR2 is SYDVKM. V lost 5 bases to trimming and J lost 3 bases, with 10 bases between them. CDR3 in amino acids: CASSPPREETQYF. DNA of the CDR3: TGTGCCAGCAGTCCCCCTCGGGAAGAGACCCAGTACTTC.

CDR3 nucleotides: TGTGCCAGCGGCTCTAGGGGGGACACCCGCACAGATACGCAGTATTTT. Its protein is CASGSRGDTRTDTQYF. The chain combines TRBV28 with TRBJ2-3; either TRBD1 or TRBD2 may fit D (6 bases each). V was shortened by 8 bases and J by 1 base, with 19 bases between the two germline ends. This CDR3 has 16 amino acids. Germline-derived CDR1 and CDR2 are MDHEN and SYDVKM.

The chain employs TRBV5-1 and TRBJ2-1; 8 bases match TRBD1. V lost 4 bases to trimming and J lost 7 bases; unmatched junction nucleotides: 7. Germline CDR1 and CDR2: SGHRS and YFSETQ. The CDR3 has 14 amino acids. The CDR3 bases are TGCGCCAGCAGCGACAGGACAGGGCTGAATGAGCAGTTCTTC. Its translation: CASSDRTGLNEQFF.

The chain employs TRBV29-1 and TRBJ1-5; possibly TRBD1 for D (5 bases). Germline V gene lookup returns CDR1 SQVTM and CDR2 ANQGSEA. The CDR3 spans 13 residues. With 5 bases removed from V and 7 bases from J, the gap between germline ends came to 15 bases. The CDR3 DNA reads as TGCAGCGTTTCCCAGGGCTTACCCCAGCCCCAGCATTTT. It yields the protein CSVSQGLPQPQHF.

The V call is TRBV11-3, the J call TRBJ2-3; D gene uncertain. CDR1 SGHNT and CDR2 YENEEA come from the germline V gene. V shed 2 bases and J shed 0 bases, with 12 bases lying between them. This CDR3 spans 16 amino acids. CDR3 sequence: CASSLQRLGSTDTQYF. CDR3 nucleotides: TGTGCCAGCAGCTTACAACGGCTAGGAAGCACAGATACGCAGTATTTT.

V gene TRBV5-6 combines with J gene TRBJ2-3; 8 bases are a match to TRBD2. With 2 bases clipped from V and 0 bases from J, the junction kept 2 bases outside the gene matches. Germline-derived CDR1 and CDR2 are SGHDT and YYEEEE. The CDR3 totals 15 residues. The CDR3 loop is CASSFIAGSTDTQYF. The CDR3 bases are TGTGCCAGCAGCTTTATAGCGGGGAGCACAGATACGCAGTATTTT. Using reference TRBV5-6 and TRBJ2-3 for the parts outside the CDR3, the full variable domain is DAGVTQSPTHLIKTRGQQVTLRCSPKSGHDTVSWYQQALGQGPQFIFQYYEEEERQRGNFPDRFSGHQFPNYSSELNVNALLLGDSALYLCASSFIAGSTDTQYFGPGTRLTVL.

The rearrangement joins TRBV29-1 to TRBJ2-1; perhaps TRBD2 as D (5 bases). This CDR3 comprises 14 residues. Germline-derived CDR1 and CDR2 are SQVTM and ANQGSEA. V was shortened by 5 bases and J by 0 bases, with 11 bases between the two germline ends. CDR3: CSVSSGSSYNEQFF. CDR3 in DNA: TGCAGCGTTAGCAGCGGAAGCTCCTACAATGAGCAGTTCTTC.

The V call is TRBV6-1, the J call TRBJ2-1; 10 bases align to TRBD2. V was clipped by 5 bases and J by 8 bases; unmatched bases: 9. The CDR3 runs 15 residues. Per germline, CDR1 MNHNS and CDR2 SASEGT. The CDR3 protein is CASSQGGLASYEQFF. The CDR3 nucleotides are TGTGCCAGCAGTCAGGGGGGACTAGCGTCGTATGAGCAGTTCTTC.

The gene calls are TRBV5-1 and TRBJ2-3, with D perhaps TRBD1 (5 bases). The CDR3 spans 15 residues. The germline V gene has CDR1 SGHRS and CDR2 YFSETQ. V was pared by 5 bases and J by 1 base, with 14 bases between. Written as DNA, the CDR3 is TGCGCCAGCAGATCAAGCAGGGCTGGCACAGATACGCAGTATTTT. Translated, it gives CASRSSRAGTDTQYF. Looking up the rest from reference TRBV5-1 and TRBJ2-3 gives the full variable domain: KAGVTQTPRYLIKTRGQQVTLSCSPISGHRSVSWYQQTPGQGLQFLFEYFSETQRNKGNFPGRFSGRQFSNSRSEMNVSTLELGDSALYLCASRSSRAGTDTQYFGPGTRLTVL.

The chain links TRBV10-3 to TRBJ2-1, with D hard to call. Germline V lookup: CDR1 ENHRY, CDR2 SYGVKD. The CDR3 extends over 14 amino acids. Trimming removed 6 bases from V and 6 bases from J, with 15 bases in between. The CDR3 protein is CAISPFDGLNEQFF. For the CDR3, the DNA is TGTGCCATCAGCCCATTCGACGGGCTCAATGAGCAGTTCTTC.

The rearrangement joins TRBV9 to TRBJ2-7; 9 bases map to TRBD1. In germline, CDR1 is SGDLS, CDR2 YYNGEE. The CDR3 has 13 amino acids. V lost 4 bases and J lost 6; bases outside the gene matches: 5. CDR3 in DNA: TGTGCCAGCAGCCCCGACAGGGGGGGCGAGCAGTACTTC. Protein sequence: CASSPDRGGEQYF.

The CDR3 region is CASSFGGSGANVLTF. In nucleotides, the CDR3 is TGCGCCAGCAGCTTTGGGGGCTCTGGGGCCAACGTCCTGACTTTC. The chain has TRBV5-1 and TRBJ2-6, with D possibly being TRBD1 or TRBD2 (5 bases each). V was shortened by 2 bases and J by 0 bases, with 6 bases between the two germline ends. In germline, CDR1 is SGHRS, CDR2 YFSETQ. The CDR3 spans 15 residues.

The chain joins TRBV11-2 to TRBJ1-4; D uncertain. The CDR3 runs to 14 residues. Germline V gives CDR1 SGHAT, CDR2 FQNNGV. Trimming took 5 bases from V and 0 from J, leaving 7 bases between them. DNA for the CDR3: TGTGCCAGCAGCCCGTTTTCAACTAATGAAAAACTGTTTTTT. Its translation is CASSPFSTNEKLFF. The whole variable domain, filled in from reference TRBV11-2 and TRBJ1-4, reads EAGVAQSPRYKIIEKRQSVAFWCNPISGHATLYWYQQILGQGPKLLIQFQNNGVVDDSQLPKDRFSAERLKGVDSTLKIQPAKLEDSAVYLCASSPFSTNEKLFFGSGTQLSVL.

The chain couples TRBV7-2 to TRBJ2-7; the match to TRBD2 covers 8 bases. The trim removed 0 bases at V and 5 bases at J, leaving 6 bases unmatched. The germline V gene has CDR1 SGHTA and CDR2 FQGNSA. This CDR3 region has 15 residues. CDR3 in DNA: TGTGCCAGCAGCTTAGCGGTTACGGGAGGGAACGAGCAGTACTTC. Amino acids: CASSLAVTGGNEQYF.

The chain joins TRBV5-6 to TRBJ2-7; D remains unclear. The ends were cut back, 1 base at V and 3 bases at J, with 14 bases in the middle. The CDR3 has 15 residues. The germline CDR1 and CDR2 sequences are SGHDT and YYEEEE. CDR3 bases: TGTGCCAGCAGCTTGTTCAGCGCCCTCAACTACGAGCAGTACTTC. Amino acid sequence: CASSLFSALNYEQYF.

The chain carries TRBV2 and TRBJ1-4; D is uncertain. This CDR3 region has 14 residues. The V gene lost 8 bases and the J gene lost 6 bases, with 16 bases spanning the gap. In germline, CDR1 is SNHLY, CDR2 FYNNEI. CDR3 region: CASAMGSSHEKLFF. CDR3 nucleotides: TGTGCCAGCGCCATGGGGTCCTCACATGAAAAACTGTTTTTT. The variable domain in full, completed from reference TRBV2 and TRBJ1-4, reads EPEVTQTPSHQVTQMGQEVILRCVPISNHLYFYWYRQILGQKVEFLVSFYNNEISEKSEIFDDQFSVERPDGSNFTLKIRSTKLEDSAMYFCASAMGSSHEKLFFGSGTQLSVL.